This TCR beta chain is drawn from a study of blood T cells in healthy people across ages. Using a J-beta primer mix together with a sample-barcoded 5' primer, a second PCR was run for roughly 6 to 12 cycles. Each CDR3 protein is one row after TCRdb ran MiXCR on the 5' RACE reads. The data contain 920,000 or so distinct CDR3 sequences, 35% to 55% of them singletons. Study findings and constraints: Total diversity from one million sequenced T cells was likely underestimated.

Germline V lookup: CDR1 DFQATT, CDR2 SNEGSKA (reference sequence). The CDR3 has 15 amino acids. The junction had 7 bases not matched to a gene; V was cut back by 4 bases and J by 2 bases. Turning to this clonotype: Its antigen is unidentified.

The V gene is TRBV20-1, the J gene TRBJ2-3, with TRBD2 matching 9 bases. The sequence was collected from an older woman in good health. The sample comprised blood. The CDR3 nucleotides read TGCAGTGCTAAGGCGCTAGCGGGGTTCACAGATACGCAGTATTTT. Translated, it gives CSAKALAGFTDTQYF.